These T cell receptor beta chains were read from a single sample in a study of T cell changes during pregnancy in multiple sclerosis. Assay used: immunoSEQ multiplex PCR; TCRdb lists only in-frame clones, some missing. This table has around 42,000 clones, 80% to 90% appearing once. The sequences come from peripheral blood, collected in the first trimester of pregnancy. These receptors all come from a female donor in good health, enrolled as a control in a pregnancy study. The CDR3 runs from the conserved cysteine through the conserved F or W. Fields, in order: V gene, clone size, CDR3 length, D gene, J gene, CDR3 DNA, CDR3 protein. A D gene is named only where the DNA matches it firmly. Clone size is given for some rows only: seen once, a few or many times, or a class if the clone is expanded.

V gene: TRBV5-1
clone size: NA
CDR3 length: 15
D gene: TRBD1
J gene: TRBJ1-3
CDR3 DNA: TGCGCCAGCAGCGCTGACAGGGCCTCTGGAAACACCATATATTTT
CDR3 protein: CASSADRASGNTIYF

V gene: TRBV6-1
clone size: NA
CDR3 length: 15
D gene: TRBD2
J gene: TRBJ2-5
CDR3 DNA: TGTGCCAGCAGTGAGCTAGCGGGAGGTCAAGAGACCCAGTACTTC
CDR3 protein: CASSELAGGQETQYF

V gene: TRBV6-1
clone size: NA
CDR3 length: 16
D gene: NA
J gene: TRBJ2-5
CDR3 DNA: TGTGCCAGCAGTGAACCTTGGCAGGGCGGCCAAGAGACCCAGTACTTC
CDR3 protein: CASSEPWQGGQETQYF

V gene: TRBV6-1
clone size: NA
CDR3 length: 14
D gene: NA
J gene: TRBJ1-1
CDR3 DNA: TGTGCCAGCAGTGTTAGGGACAAGAACACTGAAGCTTTCTTT
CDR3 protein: CASSVRDKNTEAFF

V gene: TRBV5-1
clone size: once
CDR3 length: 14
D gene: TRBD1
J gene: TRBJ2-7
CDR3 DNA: TGCGCCAGCAGCTTCAGACAGGGGGCCTACGAGCAGTACTTC
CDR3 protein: CASSFRQGAYEQYF

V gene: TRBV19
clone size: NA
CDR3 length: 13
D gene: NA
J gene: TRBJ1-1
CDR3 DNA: TGTGCCAGTACCTCCCCGCAGGACACTGAAGCTTTCTTT
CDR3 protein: CASTSPQDTEAFF

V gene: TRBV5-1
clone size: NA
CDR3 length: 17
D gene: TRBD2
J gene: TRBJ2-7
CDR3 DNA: TGCGCCAGCAGCCTTACCGGACTAGCGACGATAGTCTACGAGCAGTACTTC
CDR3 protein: CASSLTGLATIVYEQYF

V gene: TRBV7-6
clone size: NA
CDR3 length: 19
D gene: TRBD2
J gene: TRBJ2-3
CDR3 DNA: TGTGCCAGCAGCTCAGGACTAGCGGGGGGTGGATTCCACACAGATACGCAGTATTTT
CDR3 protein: CASSSGLAGGGFHTDTQYF

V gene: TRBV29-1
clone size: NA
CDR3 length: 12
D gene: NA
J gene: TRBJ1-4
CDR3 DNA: TGCAGCGTTGGTGGACTTAATGAAAAACTGTTTTTT
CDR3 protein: CSVGGLNEKLFF

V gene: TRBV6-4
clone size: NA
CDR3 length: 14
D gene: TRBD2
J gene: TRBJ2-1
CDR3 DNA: TGTGCCAGCACCCCGGGACTAGCGGAGAATGAGCAGTTCTTC
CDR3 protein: CASTPGLAENEQFF

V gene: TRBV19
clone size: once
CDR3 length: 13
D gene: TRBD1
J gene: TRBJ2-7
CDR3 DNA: TGTGCCAGTAGATTACAGGGGTCCTACGAGCAGTACTTC
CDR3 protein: CASRLQGSYEQYF

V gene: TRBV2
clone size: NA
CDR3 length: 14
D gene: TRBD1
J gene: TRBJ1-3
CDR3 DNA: TGTGCCAGCAACCTGGACAGGTCGGGAAACACCATATATTTT
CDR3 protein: CASNLDRSGNTIYF

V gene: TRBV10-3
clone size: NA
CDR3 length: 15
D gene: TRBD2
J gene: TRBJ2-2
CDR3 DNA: TGTGCCATCAGGTCCCTAGCGGGAGGTCGAGGGGAGCTGTTTTTT
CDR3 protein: CAIRSLAGGRGELFF

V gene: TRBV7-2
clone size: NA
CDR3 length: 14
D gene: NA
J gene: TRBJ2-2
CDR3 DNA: TGTGCCAGCAGCTTAGTTCAGGGGACCGGGGAGCTGTTTTTT
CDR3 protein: CASSLVQGTGELFF

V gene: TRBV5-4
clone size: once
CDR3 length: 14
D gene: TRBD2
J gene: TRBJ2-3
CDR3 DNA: TGTGCCAGCAGCTCTGGACTAGCGGTAGATACGCAGTATTTT
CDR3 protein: CASSSGLAVDTQYF

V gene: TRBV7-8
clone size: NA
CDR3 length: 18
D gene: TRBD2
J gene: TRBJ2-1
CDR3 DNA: TGTGCCAGCAGCTTACCAAGGACTAGCGGGAATTCCTACAATGAGCAGTTCTTC
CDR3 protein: CASSLPRTSGNSYNEQFF

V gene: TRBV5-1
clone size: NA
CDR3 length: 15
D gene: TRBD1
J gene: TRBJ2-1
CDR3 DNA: TGCGCCAGCAGCTTGGGCGGACAGGCGGACAATGAGCAGTTCTTC
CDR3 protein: CASSLGGQADNEQFF

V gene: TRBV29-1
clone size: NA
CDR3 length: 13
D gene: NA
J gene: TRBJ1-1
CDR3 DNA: TGCAGCGCTTCGGAGGGAGGTAACACTGAAGCTTTCTTT
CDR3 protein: CSASEGGNTEAFF

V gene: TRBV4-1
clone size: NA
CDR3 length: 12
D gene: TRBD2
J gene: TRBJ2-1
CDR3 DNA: TGCGCCAGCAGCCAAGGACTAGCGGAGCAGTTCTTC
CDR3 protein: CASSQGLAEQFF

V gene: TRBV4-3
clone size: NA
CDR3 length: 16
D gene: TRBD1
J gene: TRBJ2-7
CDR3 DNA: TGCGCCAGCAGCCAAGATAGGGCGACAGGGACATACGAGCAGTACTTC
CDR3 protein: CASSQDRATGTYEQYF

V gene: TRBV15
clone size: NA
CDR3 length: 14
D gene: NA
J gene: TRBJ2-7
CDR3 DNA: TGTGCCACCAGCAGAGCAGGAAGACCCTACGAGCAGTACTTC
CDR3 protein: CATSRAGRPYEQYF

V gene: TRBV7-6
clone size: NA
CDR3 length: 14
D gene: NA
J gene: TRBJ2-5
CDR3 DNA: TGTGCCAGCAGCTTAGGGCAGATCCAAGAGACCCAGTACTTC
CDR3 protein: CASSLGQIQETQYF

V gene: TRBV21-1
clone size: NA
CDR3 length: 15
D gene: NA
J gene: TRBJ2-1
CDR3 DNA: TGTGCCAGCAGCCCTCCCCGACTAGGGTACAATGAGCAGTTCTTC
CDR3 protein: CASSPPRLGYNEQFF

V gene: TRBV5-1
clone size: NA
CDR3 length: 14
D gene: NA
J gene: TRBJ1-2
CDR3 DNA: TGCGCCAGCAGCTTTAACACAGGGTCGAATGGCTACACCTTC
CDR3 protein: CASSFNTGSNGYTF

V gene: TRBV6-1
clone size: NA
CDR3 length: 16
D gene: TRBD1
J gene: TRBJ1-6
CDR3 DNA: TGTGCCAGCAGTGAAGAAACAGGGGCCGGTAATTCACCCCTCCACTTT
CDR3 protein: CASSEETGAGNSPLHF

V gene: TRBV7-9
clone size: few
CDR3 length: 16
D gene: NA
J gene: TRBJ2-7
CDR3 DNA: TGTGCCAGCAGCTTAAGTCGGGGTCTTAGCTCCTACGAGCAGTACTTC
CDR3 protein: CASSLSRGLSSYEQYF

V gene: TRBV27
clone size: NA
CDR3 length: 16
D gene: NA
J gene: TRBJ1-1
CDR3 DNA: TGTGCCAGCAGTTATGGGCAGGGTGGATTTTACACTGAAGCTTTCTTT
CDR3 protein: CASSYGQGGFYTEAFF

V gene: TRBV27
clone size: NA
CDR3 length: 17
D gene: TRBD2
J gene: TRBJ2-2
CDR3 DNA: TGTGCCAGCAGTAAGACTAGCGGGAGAATGGGCACCGGGGAGCTGTTTTTT
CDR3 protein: CASSKTSGRMGTGELFF

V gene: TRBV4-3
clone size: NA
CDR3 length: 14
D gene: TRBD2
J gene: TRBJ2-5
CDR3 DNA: TGCGCCAGCAGCCGTAGACTAGCGGGCGAGACCCAGTACTTC
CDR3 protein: CASSRRLAGETQYF

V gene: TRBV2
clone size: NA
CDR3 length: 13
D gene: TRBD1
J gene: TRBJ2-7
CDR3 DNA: TGTGCCAGCATGGAGACAGGGCCCTACGAGCAGTACTTC
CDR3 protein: CASMETGPYEQYF

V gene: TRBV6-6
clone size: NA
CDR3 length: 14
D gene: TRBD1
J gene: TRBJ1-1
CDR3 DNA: TGTGCCAGCACTTCCCGAGGGGGCGGTGGTGAAGCTTTCTTT
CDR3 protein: CASTSRGGGGEAFF

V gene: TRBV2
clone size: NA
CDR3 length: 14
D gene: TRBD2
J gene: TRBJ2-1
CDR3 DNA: TGTGCCAGCAGTGAAAGGCGGGGGGGCAATGAGCAGTTCTTC
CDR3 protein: CASSERRGGNEQFF

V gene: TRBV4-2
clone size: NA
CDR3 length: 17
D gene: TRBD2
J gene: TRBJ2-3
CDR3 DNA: TGTGCCAGCAGCCAACCCACTAGCGGGGGGGGCACAGATACGCAGTATTTT
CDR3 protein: CASSQPTSGGGTDTQYF

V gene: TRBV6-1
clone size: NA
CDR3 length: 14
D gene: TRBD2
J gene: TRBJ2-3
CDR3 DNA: TGTGCCAGCCAACTAGCGGAGAGCACAGATACGCAGTATTTT
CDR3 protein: CASQLAESTDTQYF

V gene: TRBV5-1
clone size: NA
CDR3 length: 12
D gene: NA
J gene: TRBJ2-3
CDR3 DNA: TGCGCCAGCAGCTTGCGTACAGATACGCAGTATTTT
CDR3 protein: CASSLRTDTQYF

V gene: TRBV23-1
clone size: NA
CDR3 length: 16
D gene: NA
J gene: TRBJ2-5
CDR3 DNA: TGCGCCAGCTGGCTACAGAGGGACAATGGGGGAGAGACCCAGTACTTC
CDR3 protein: CASWLQRDNGGETQYF

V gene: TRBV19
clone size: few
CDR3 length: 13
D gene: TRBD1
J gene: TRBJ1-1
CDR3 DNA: TGTGCCAGCCGGACAGGCTCGAACACTGAAGCTTTCTTT
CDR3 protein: CASRTGSNTEAFF

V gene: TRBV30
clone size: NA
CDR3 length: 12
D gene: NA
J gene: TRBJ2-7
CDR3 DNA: TGTGCCTACAGACAGACCGCCTACGAGCAGTACTTC
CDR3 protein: CAYRQTAYEQYF

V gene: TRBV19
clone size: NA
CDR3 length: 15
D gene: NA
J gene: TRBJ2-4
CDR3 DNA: TGTGCCAGTAGGGGTACAGACCTAGCCAAAAACATTCAGTACTTC
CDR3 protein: CASRGTDLAKNIQYF

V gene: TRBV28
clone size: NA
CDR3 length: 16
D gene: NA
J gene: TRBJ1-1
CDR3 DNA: TGTGCCAGCAGCTCCCCCCCCTGGGCCCCGAACACTGAAGCTTTCTTT
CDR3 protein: CASSSPPWAPNTEAFF

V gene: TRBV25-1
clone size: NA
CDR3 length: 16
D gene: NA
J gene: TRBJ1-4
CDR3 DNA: TGTGCCAGCAGTGGGCGCCGGACAGCCACTAATGAAAAACTGTTTTTT
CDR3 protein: CASSGRRTATNEKLFF

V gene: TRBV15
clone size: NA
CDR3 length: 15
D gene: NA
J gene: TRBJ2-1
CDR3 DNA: TGTGCCACCAGCAGAGCAGCTAGCTCGTACAATGAGCAGTTCTTC
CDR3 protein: CATSRAASSYNEQFF